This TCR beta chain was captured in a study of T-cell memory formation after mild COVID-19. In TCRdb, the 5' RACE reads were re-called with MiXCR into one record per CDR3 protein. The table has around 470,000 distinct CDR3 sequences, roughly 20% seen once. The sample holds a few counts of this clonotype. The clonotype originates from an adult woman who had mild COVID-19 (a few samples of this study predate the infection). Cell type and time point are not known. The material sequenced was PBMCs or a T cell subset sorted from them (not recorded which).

The CDR3 loop is CASSLTTGGTEAFF. CDR3 DNA sequence: TGTGCCAGCAGTTTAACCACAGGGGGCACTGAAGCTTTCTTT. The gene calls are TRBV6-6 and TRBJ1-1; 8 bases are a match to TRBD1. There are 14 residues in the CDR3. With 4 bases clipped from V and 4 bases from J, the junction kept 5 bases outside the gene matches. Germline loops: CDR1 MNHNY, CDR2 SVGAGI (reference sequence).